The 20 T cell receptor beta chains below come from one sample, sequenced in a study of T cells in Graves' hyperthyroidism and ophthalmopathy (dated by TCRdb to between 2018 and 2021). The receptor library was made with multiplex PCR. Sequenced using an Illumina HiSeq 2000. TCR beta CDR3 regions were amplified from RNA transcripts. The TCR CDR3 was subjected to a first round of RT-PCR using the HTBI primer set and the Qiagen OneStep RT-PCR kit. TCRdb reprocessed the public reads (quality trimming at Q25 with fastp, clone calling with MiXCR) and kept in-frame beta chains. Duplicate CDR3 protein sequences are folded into a single record with the most common DNA and genes. Counted in this sample were around 760,000 distinct CDR3 sequences; approximately 36% of them appeared once. Around a third of the sample lies in the top ten. Material for sequencing was blood. All receptors derive from a woman in her thirties or forties with Graves' hyperthyroidism.

This clonotype was counted ten times or more. V is TRBV29-1 and J is TRBJ2-2, with 12 positions matching TRBD1. The CDR3 is made up of 14 amino acids. Losses at the gene ends were 7 bases for V and 6 bases for J; bases not matched to a gene: 6. Germline CDR1 SQVTM, CDR2 ANQGSEA. DNA for the CDR3: TGCAGCGGTGCCGGGACAGGGGGCTCCGGGGAGCTGTTTTTT. This translates into CSGAGTGGSGELFF.

V is TRBV24-1 and J is TRBJ1-2, with 8 bases lining up with TRBD1. The CDR3 extends over 13 amino acids. CDR1 KGHDR and CDR2 SFDVKD come from the germline V gene. The V and J ends lost 4 bases and 7 bases, in that order; junction bases with no gene match: 4. CDR3 residues: CATSDWTGFGYTF. The DNA for the CDR3 is TGTGCCACCAGTGACTGGACAGGGTTTGGCTACACCTTC.

The chain joins TRBV4-1 to TRBJ2-5; maybe TRBD2 (6 bases). Trimming cost V 0 bases and J 1 base, with 9 bases left between them. The CDR3 has 15 amino acids. Germline CDR1 MGHRA, CDR2 YSYEKL. The CDR3 reads CASSQDSSVQETQYF. As DNA, the CDR3 is TGCGCCAGCAGCCAAGATTCTAGCGTCCAAGAGACCCAGTACTTC.

The rearrangement links TRBV11-2 to TRBJ1-2, with 8 nucleotides matching TRBD1. Germline CDR1 and CDR2: SGHAT and FQNNGV. The CDR3 contains 16 residues. The ends lost 5 bases at V and 4 bases at J; junction bases unmatched: 12. CDR3 nucleotides: TGTGCCAGCAGCCCTAGGACAGGGCCGGACCTCTATGGCTACACCTTC. This gives the protein CASSPRTGPDLYGYTF.

J is TRBJ2-7 and V is TRBV5-5; 11 bases are a match to TRBD1. Unmatched junction bases numbered 2, after V lost 3 bases and J lost 6 bases. Germline assignment: CDR1 SGHKS and CDR2 YYEKEE (reference sequence). The CDR3 extends over 13 amino acids. The CDR3 DNA is TGTGCCAGCAGCTGGGGACAGGGGGGCGAGCAGTACTTC. Translating it yields CASSWGQGGEQYF.

Note on this clonotype: This likely comes from a read error, as the CDR3 has no conserved phenylalanine or tryptophan at its end. The chain combines TRBV19 with TRBJ1-2, with D tentatively TRBD1 (6 bases). Germline values: CDR1 LNHDA, CDR2 SQIVND (reference sequence). The germline V and J ends were trimmed by 3 bases and 4 bases, with 9 bases remaining between them. The CDR3 has 13 amino acids. The CDR3 nucleotides are TGTGCCAGTAGTATGACAGGATCCTATGGCTACACCTTG. Translation: CASSMTGSYGYTL.

The table lists this clonotype with many counts. The chain combines TRBV7-9 with TRBJ2-2; D is unresolved. Germline CDR1 is SEHNR and CDR2 is FQNEAQ (reference sequence). The CDR3 loop spans 12 amino acids. V was cut by 5 bases and J by 6 bases, with 7 bases left in between. This chain's CDR3 is CASSRSPGELFF. DNA of the CDR3: TGTGCCAGCAGCCGAAGCCCCGGGGAGCTGTTTTTT.

This clonotype was counted many times. V is TRBV11-2 and J is TRBJ1-1; D is unclear. The CDR3 consists of 14 residues. V shed 0 bases and J shed 4 bases, with 9 bases lying between them. The germline V gene encodes CDR1 SGHAT and CDR2 FQNNGV. This chain's CDR3 is CASSLEIVGTEAFF. The CDR3 DNA reads TGTGCCAGCAGCTTAGAGATCGTAGGCACTGAAGCTTTCTTT.

This chain links TRBV19 with TRBJ1-1, with TRBD1 matching 12 bases. Unmatched junction bases numbered 12, after V lost 3 bases and J lost 4 bases. Germline loops: CDR1 LNHDA, CDR2 SQIVND (reference sequence). This CDR3 is built from 18 residues. For the CDR3, the DNA is TGTGCCAGTAGTATTGGGGGGACAGGGGGCCCCAGTTTCACTGAAGCTTTCTTT. Residues: CASSIGGTGGPSFTEAFF. The full variable domain, in which reference TRBV19 and TRBJ1-1 provide the parts outside the CDR3, is DGGITQSPKYLFRKEGQNVTLSCEQNLNHDAMYWYRQDPGQGLRLIYYSQIVNDFQKGDIAEGYSVSREKKESFPLTVTSAQKNPTAFYLCASSIGGTGGPSFTEAFFGQGTRLTVV.

This sequence joins TRBV4-1 and TRBJ1-2, with 8 bases that match TRBD1. CDR3 size: 15 residues. Unmatched junction bases numbered 4, after V lost 0 bases and J lost 4 bases. Per germline, CDR1 MGHRA and CDR2 YSYEKL. The chain's CDR3 is CASSQDPGGVYGYTF. The CDR3 coding sequence is TGCGCCAGCAGCCAAGATCCAGGGGGCGTCTATGGCTACACCTTC.

This clonotype came up a few times. The chain employs TRBV19 and TRBJ2-7; D may be TRBD2 (5 bases). Trimming cost V 0 bases and J 3 bases, with 9 bases left between them. CDR1 and CDR2 (germline): LNHDA, SQIVND (reference sequence). The CDR3 is 14 residues long. CDR3 sequence (DNA): TGTGCCAGTAGTATAGATCTCGGGATCTACGAGCAGTACTTC. Its protein product is CASSIDLGIYEQYF. Together with reference TRBV19 and TRBJ2-7, the CDR3 gives the full variable domain: DGGITQSPKYLFRKEGQNVTLSCEQNLNHDAMYWYRQDPGQGLRLIYYSQIVNDFQKGDIAEGYSVSREKKESFPLTVTSAQKNPTAFYLCASSIDLGIYEQYFGPGTRLTVT.

The chain couples TRBV10-3 to TRBJ1-4, with D possibly TRBD1 on 5 matching bases. Germline CDR1 reads ENHRY; CDR2 reads SYGVKD. The CDR3 extends over 14 amino acids. Trimming shortened V by 10 bases and J by 5 bases, and 17 bases separated the two germline ends. The CDR3 DNA is TGTGCCACCAAGTTTGGGGCGACAAATGAAAAACTGTTTTTT. Translating it yields CATKFGATNEKLFF.

The chain recombines TRBV29-1 with TRBJ2-7, with a possible D match to TRBD1 (6 bases). CDR3 size: 13 residues. Germline V CDR1 and CDR2: SQVTM, ANQGSEA. The V end lost 4 bases, the J end lost 3 bases, and 13 bases lay between the germline ends. CDR3 region: CSVGGQGNYEQYF. CDR3 DNA: TGCAGCGTTGGGGGGCAGGGAAACTACGAGCAGTACTTC.

This clonotype was seen more than once but under ten times. The V gene is TRBV5-1, the J gene TRBJ1-5, with 8 bases matching TRBD1. The junction had 4 bases not matched to a gene; V was cut back by 0 bases and J by 2 bases. Germline CDR1 and CDR2: SGHRS and YFSETQ. The CDR3 runs 16 residues. The CDR3 bases are TGCGCCAGCAGCTTGGAGCCAGGGGGCGGCAATCAGCCCCAGCATTTT. Translating gives CASSLEPGGGNQPQHF.

This clonotype was observed many times. The chain combines TRBV20-1 with TRBJ1-4, with D hard to call. The germline CDR1 and CDR2 sequences are DFQATT and SNEGSKA (reference sequence). CDR3 size: 13 residues. Trimming left V 6 bases short and J 0 bases short, with 8 bases between. This CDR3 is CSALVATNEKLFF. The CDR3 nucleotides read TGCAGTGCCCTGGTTGCAACTAATGAAAAACTGTTTTTT.

This clonotype has at least ten counts. In DNA form, the CDR3 reads TGTGCCAGCAGCTTATTCAGGGATCGTGGAAACACCATATATTTT. Protein sequence: CASSLFRDRGNTIYF. V and J are TRBV7-2 and TRBJ1-3; D possibly corresponds to TRBD1 (5 bases). Germline V gives CDR1 SGHTA, CDR2 FQGNSA. Trimming removed 2 bases at V and 3 bases at J, with 11 bases between. The CDR3 is 15 amino acids.

The table lists this clonotype with many counts. The chain links TRBV7-2 to TRBJ1-3, with 7 bases fitting TRBD1. CDR1 is SGHTA and CDR2 is FQGNSA in the germline V gene. The V segment lost 5 bases and the J segment 4 bases; nucleotides outside the gene matches: 8. The CDR3 is made up of 15 amino acids. The CDR3 sequence: CASSKMTGSGNTIYF. CDR3 bases: TGTGCCAGCAGCAAGATGACAGGGAGCGGAAACACCATATATTTT.

This clonotype has just a few counts. The rearrangement joins TRBV12-3 or TRBV12-4 to TRBJ2-2; 8 bases fit TRBD1. The CDR3 consists of 16 residues. V shed 6 bases and J 2 bases; nucleotides not matched to a gene: 8. DNA for the CDR3: TGTGCCAGCAGAATAGGACAGGGCTACAACACCGGGGAGCTGTTTTTT. Translating it yields CASRIGQGYNTGELFF.

J is TRBJ2-7 and V is TRBV6-2 or TRBV6-3; D unresolved. Trimming took off 2 bases at V and 4 bases at J, with 21 bases between the two ends. The CDR3 runs to 17 residues. Germline loops: CDR1 MNHEY, CDR2 SVGEGT. Written as DNA, the CDR3 is TGTGCCAGCAGTTACCGACCAGGTGGAGTAGGCCCGTACGAGCAGTACTTC. This sequence encodes CASSYRPGGVGPYEQYF.

This clonotype has at least ten counts. The rearrangement joins TRBV7-9 to TRBJ1-2, with D unclear. CDR3 length equals 13 residues. V lost 8 bases and J 0 bases, leaving 10 bases between the germline ends. Germline V gene sequence: CDR1 SEHNR, CDR2 FQNEAQ (reference sequence). This chain's CDR3 is CASRAEANYGYTF. The CDR3 DNA sequence: TGTGCCAGCCGCGCGGAAGCTAACTATGGCTACACCTTC.